This entry features one T cell receptor beta chain sequence. The antigen remains unidentified. The data originate from a study of T cell repertoires in cytomegalovirus infection. Study results and caveats: Frequencies of public TCR beta families were cumulated, and this identified carriers of CMV plus the relevant HLA.

The CDR3 loop spans 15 amino acids. The J segment lost 2 bases and the V segment lost 2 bases, leaving 3 bases of the junction unmatched. TCRdb redid the calling of the reads with MiXCR, one entry per CDR3 protein. The table has about 310,000 distinct CDR3 sequences, 17% seen once. Input material: PBMCs. The chain has TRBV12-3 or TRBV12-4 and TRBJ1-5, with 7 bases fitting TRBD1. The clonotype originates from a human donor in good health (CMV status not recorded). Some clones in this sample may be carry-over from other donors' samples. DNA of the CDR3: TGTGCCAGCAGTTTACACCAGGGGGGCAATCAGCCCCAGCATTTT. Protein product: CASSLHQGGNQPQHF.